The entry below describes one T cell receptor beta chain. The antigen remains undetermined. CDR1 and CDR2 from the germline V gene are SGHDT and YYEEEE. The CDR3 loop spans 15 amino acids. The V segment lost 6 bases and the J segment 0 bases; nucleotides outside the gene matches: 6. The data stem from a study of T cell responses to AZD1222 COVID-19 vaccine. General study points: The study reported that nearly half of spike-specific TCRs target unmutated variant regions. CD4 TCRs linked to vaccination spanned spike, dominating at 160-218 and 743-854. Among the donors, most were white British and more were female, and clonal diversity was possibly underestimated.

The data were produced by immunoSEQ multiplex PCR, yet TCRdb's version contains in-frame clones alone and is incomplete. The sample comprises about 140,000 clones, about 91% of which are singletons, and about 3.8% rests with the top ten. The genes are TRBV5-6 and TRBJ2-3; 8 positions agree with TRBD1. The clonotype was recovered from an adult who received the AZD1222 COVID-19 vaccine. Sequencing was performed on peripheral blood, taken 28 days after the second AZD1222 dose. CDR3 residues: CASILRGPSTDTQYF. Written as DNA, the CDR3 is TGTGCCAGCATCCTCAGGGGGCCTAGCACAGATACGCAGTATTTT.